A selection of T cell receptor beta chains follows, all from one sample in a study of T cell responses to AZD1222 COVID-19 vaccine. This table comes from immunoSEQ multiplex PCR, and its TCRdb copy is limited to in-frame clones, with some not included. The sample has 75,000 to 100,000 clones; more than 75% are singletons. Source: peripheral blood, taken on day 0 of AZD1222 vaccination. These receptors all stem from an adult in good health. Both conserved end residues are part of each CDR3.

j_gene,len,v_gene,CDR3aa
TRBJ2-7,14,TRBV19,CASSIGGRGYEQYF
TRBJ1-3,12,TRBV19,CATGTFGNTIYF
TRBJ2-2,12,TRBV28,CASSFPVGELFF
TRBJ1-2,15,TRBV28,CASSLLDRGRDGYTF
TRBJ1-1,11,TRBV28,CASSFVAEAFF
TRBJ2-5,15,TRBV5-6,CASSHPGTGGETQYF
TRBJ2-5,11,TRBV20-1,CSARWQETQYF
TRBJ1-5,16,TRBV24-1,CATSDSRGATNQPQHF
TRBJ2-7,13,TRBV5-6,CASSPGLAFEQYF
TRBJ2-3,15,TRBV28,CASSQDTSYSDTQYF
TRBJ2-1,13,TRBV11-2,CASSPDPGVEQFF
TRBJ2-2,16,TRBV11-3,CASSLDDAANTGELFF
TRBJ1-5,21,TRBV28,CAASGQQGMSLGLYSNQPQHF
TRBJ2-1,15,TRBV2,CASSEVVSGINEQFF
TRBJ1-2,14,TRBV10-3,CAISVRTDSYGYTF
TRBJ2-3,14,TRBV5-6,CASSSGPWPDTQYF
TRBJ1-6,17,TRBV7-3,CASSFRGTGAGDSPLHF
TRBJ1-2,11,TRBV12-3/TRBV12-4,CASSFRGGYTF
TRBJ2-2,14,TRBV4-2,CASSQDLVTGELFF
TRBJ2-1,20,TRBV5-1,CASSSEGLAGGPSSYNEQFF
TRBJ1-2,15,TRBV7-9,CASSLIRGAGYGYTF
TRBJ1-6,17,TRBV27,CASSLRAGGYPGSPLHF
TRBJ2-7,15,TRBV4-1,CASSQVGGTLGEQYF
TRBJ1-3,14,TRBV11-2,CASSFRNSGNTIYF
TRBJ1-1,17,TRBV5-1,CASSSGTGGFRNTEAFF
TRBJ1-1,14,TRBV30,CAWSRRGLEAEAFF
TRBJ2-5,16,TRBV11-2,CASSPGTSGSLETQYF
TRBJ2-5,11,TRBV11-2,CASSSQETQYF
TRBJ2-2,13,TRBV18,CASSSTAPGKLFF
TRBJ2-7,16,TRBV7-9,CASSLTSSGSSYEQYF
TRBJ1-5,12,TRBV19,CASSISYQPQHF
TRBJ1-2,12,TRBV2,CASKPGYYGYTF
TRBJ2-3,16,TRBV5-1,CASSFTGTGGTDTQYF
TRBJ1-2,13,TRBV28,CASSLLGSLGYTF
TRBJ1-1,18,TRBV5-1,CASSSIYNRGGMNTEAFF
TRBJ1-4,16,TRBV5-1,CASSLGSGLVNEKLFF
TRBJ1-2,15,TRBV6-6,CASSYSGEGNYGYTF
TRBJ2-7,13,TRBV19,CASNTGGQYEQYF
TRBJ1-2,18,TRBV28,CASSVLSGEARLGYGYTF
TRBJ2-1,13,TRBV18,CASSYGRNNEQFF
TRBJ1-2,13,TRBV12-3/TRBV12-4,CASRDRGREGYTF
TRBJ2-1,16,TRBV3-1/TRBV3-2,CASSHALGLAGREQFF
TRBJ1-4,14,TRBV5-4,CASSLNRGNEKLFF
TRBJ1-3,16,TRBV4-2,CASSLPEWNSGNTIYF
TRBJ1-1,16,TRBV4-2,CASSQPLTGGTGVAFF
TRBJ2-7,15,TRBV9,CASSAGWTGNYEQYF
TRBJ1-3,14,TRBV19,CASTRRSSGNTIYF
TRBJ1-3,13,TRBV5-6,CASSWDRLDTIYF